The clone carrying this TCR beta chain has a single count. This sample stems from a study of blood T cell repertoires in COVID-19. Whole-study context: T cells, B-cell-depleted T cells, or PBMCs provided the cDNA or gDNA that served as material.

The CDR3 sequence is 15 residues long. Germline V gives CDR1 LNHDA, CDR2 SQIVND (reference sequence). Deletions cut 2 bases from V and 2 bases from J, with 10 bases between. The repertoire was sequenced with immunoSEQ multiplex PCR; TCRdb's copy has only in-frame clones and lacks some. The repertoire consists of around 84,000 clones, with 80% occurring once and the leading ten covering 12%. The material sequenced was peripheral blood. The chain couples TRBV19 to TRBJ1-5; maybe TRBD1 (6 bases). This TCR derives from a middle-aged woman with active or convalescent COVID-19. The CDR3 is CASSIRGAGNQPQHF. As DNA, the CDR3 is TGTGCCAGTAGTATACGGGGGGCAGGCAATCAGCCCCAGCATTTT.